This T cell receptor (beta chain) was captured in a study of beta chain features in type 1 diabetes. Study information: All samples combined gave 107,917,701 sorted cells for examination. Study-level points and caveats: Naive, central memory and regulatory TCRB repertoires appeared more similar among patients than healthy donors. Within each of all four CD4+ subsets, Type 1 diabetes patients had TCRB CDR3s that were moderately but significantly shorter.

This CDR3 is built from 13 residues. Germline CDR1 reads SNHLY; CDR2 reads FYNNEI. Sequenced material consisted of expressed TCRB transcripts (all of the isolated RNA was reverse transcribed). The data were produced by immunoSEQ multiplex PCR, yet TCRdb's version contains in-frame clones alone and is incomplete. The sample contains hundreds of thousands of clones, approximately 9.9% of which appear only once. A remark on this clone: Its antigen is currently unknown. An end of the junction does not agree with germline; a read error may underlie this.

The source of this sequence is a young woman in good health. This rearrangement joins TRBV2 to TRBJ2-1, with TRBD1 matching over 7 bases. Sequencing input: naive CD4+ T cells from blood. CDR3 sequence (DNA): TGTGCCAGCAGTGAAGGCACAGGGGTTAAGATGGTCTTC. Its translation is CASSEGTGVKMVF.